This T cell receptor (beta chain) derives from a study of immune evolution from preneoplasia to lung adenocarcinoma. In germline, CDR1 is SEHNR, CDR2 FQNEAQ (reference sequence). V lost 2 bases to trimming and J lost 10 bases, with 14 bases between them. CDR3 length: 13 residues. Sequenced by immunoSEQ multiplex PCR; TCRdb stores in-frame clones only, minus some. Among roughly 5,400 clones listed, about 90% were seen once. The chain couples TRBV7-9 to TRBJ1-1; the D is unclear. The sequencing input was FFPE invasive lung adenocarcinoma tissue. The sequence came from a person aged 50-75 years with lung adenocarcinoma. The DNA of the CDR3 is TGTGCCAGCAGCTTATATCTCGGGCCGGGAGCTTTCTTT. Translation gives CASSLYLGPGAFF.